This T cell receptor (beta chain) was identified during a study of cytomegalovirus exposure and HLA in healthy donors. The CDR3 has 18 residues. The trim removed 6 bases at V and 3 bases at J, leaving 15 bases unmatched. Germline-derived CDR1 and CDR2 are LNHDA and SQIVND (reference sequence). Amplification used 60 Vbeta primers and 13 Jbeta primers. Study processing details: In a later analysis, some 11 million of approximately 81 million unique beta chains occurred in at least two donors. Method: immunoSEQ multiplex PCR; TCRdb's copy keeps in-frame clones and lacks some. V and J calls and clone size come straight from that table; D and trimming were deduced from the DNA. The table lists roughly 100,000 clones, more than 60% of them singletons.

The sequence came from a female donor in good health and CMV-seropositive. Material: PBMCs. The chain combines TRBV19 with TRBJ2-2; 8 positions match TRBD2. CDR3 loop: CASRIISGLAGYTGELFF. The CDR3 DNA follows: TGTGCCAGTAGGATCATTTCGGGGCTAGCGGGTTACACCGGGGAGCTGTTTTTT.